This T cell receptor (beta chain) appears in the sequencing data of a study of CD8 T cells in ankylosing spondylitis. Libraries of TCR beta came from quantitative 5'-RACE with molecular barcodes. TCRdb reanalysed the 5' RACE reads using MiXCR and keeps one entry per CDR3 protein. There are around 490,000 distinct CDR3 sequences in the sample; 5.3% occur only once, and around 3.5% lies in the top ten. General study results and limits: Reactive arthritis synovial fluid and blood were previously reported to contain some motif variants. A TCR beta motif of eight or nine highly homologous variants seemed to mark ankylosing spondylitis blood. Disease-linked clones, CD8+, were relatively rare in peripheral blood. As reported, disease-linked clones showed significant enrichment in matched ankylosing spondylitis synovial fluid.

In its sample, this clonotype was seen many times. Its target is unknown. CDR1 is ENHRY and CDR2 is SYGVKD in the germline V gene. Trimming removed 2 bases from V and 5 bases from J; junction bases left unmatched: 7. This CDR3 has 16 amino acids. The sequence was collected from a male donor with ankylosing spondylitis. Sample: blood, either unsorted or a sorted T cell fraction (not recorded which). The chain combines TRBV10-3 with TRBJ1-2; 11 nucleotides match TRBD1. The CDR3 region is CAISEPDRGHLYGYTF. For the CDR3, the DNA is TGTGCCATCAGTGAGCCGGACAGGGGGCATCTTTATGGCTACACCTTC.